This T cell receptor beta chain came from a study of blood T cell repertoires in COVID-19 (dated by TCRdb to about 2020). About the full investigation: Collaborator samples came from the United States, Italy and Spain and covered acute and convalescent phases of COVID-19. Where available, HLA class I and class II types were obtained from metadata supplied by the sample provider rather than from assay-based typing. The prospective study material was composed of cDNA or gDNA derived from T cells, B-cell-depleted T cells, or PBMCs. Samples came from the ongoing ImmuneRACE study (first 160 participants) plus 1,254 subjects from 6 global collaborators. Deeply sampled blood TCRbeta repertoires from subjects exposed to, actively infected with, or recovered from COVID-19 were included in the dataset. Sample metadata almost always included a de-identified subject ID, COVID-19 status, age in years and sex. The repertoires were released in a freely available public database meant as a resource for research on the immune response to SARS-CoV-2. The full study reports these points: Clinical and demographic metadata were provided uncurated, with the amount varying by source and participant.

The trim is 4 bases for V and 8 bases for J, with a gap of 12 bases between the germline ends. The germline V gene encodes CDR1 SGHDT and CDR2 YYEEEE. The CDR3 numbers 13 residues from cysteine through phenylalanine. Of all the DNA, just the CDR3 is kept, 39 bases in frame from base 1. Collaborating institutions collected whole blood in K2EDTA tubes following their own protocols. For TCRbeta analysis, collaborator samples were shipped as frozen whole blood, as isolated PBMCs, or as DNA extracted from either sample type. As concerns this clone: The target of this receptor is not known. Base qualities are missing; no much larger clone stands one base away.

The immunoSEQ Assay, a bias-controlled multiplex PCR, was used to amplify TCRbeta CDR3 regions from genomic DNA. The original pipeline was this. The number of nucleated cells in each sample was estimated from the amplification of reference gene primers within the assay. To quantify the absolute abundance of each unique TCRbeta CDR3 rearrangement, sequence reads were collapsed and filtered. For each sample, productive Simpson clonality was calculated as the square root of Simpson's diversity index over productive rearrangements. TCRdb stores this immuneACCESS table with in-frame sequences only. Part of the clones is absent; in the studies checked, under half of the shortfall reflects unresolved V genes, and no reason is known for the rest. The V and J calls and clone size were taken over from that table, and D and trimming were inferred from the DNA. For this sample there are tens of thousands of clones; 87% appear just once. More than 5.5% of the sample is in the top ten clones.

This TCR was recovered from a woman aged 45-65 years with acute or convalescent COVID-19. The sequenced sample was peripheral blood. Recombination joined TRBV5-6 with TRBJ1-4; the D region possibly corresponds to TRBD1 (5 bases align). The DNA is TGTGCCAGCAGCGGCAGGGCCGCGGAAAAACTGTTTTTT. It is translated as CASSGRAAEKLFF.